This is a list of T cell receptor beta chains from one sample in a study of identical twins. Using its own MiXCR run on the 5' RACE reads, TCRdb lists one record per CDR3 protein. The data hold about 660,000 distinct CDR3 sequences, with 8.6% observed a single time. These data were also filed under a second study, of yellow fever vaccine responses in identical twins.

Sequencing used PBMCs. The receptor source for this set is a woman between 18 and 29 years old in good health. Each CDR3 is given with its conserved first and last residue. D genes are given only for firm matches. The size field is filled for only some rows; it gives once, few, many or a size class.

TRBJ2-2 TRBD1 many TRBV11-1 TGTGCCAGCAGCCTCCTCCTAAGGGGGCCCGCGAACACCGGGGAGCTGTTTTTT CASSLLLRGPANTGELFF
TRBJ2-2 TRBD2 NA TRBV5-1 TGCGCCAGCAGCCCAGCGGGGGGCTACCCGGGCACCGGGGAGCTGTTTTTT CASSPAGGYPGTGELFF
TRBJ2-2 TRBD2 few TRBV27 TGTGCCAGCAGTGGACTAGCGGGGACGAACACCGGGGAGCTGTTTTTT CASSGLAGTNTGELFF
TRBJ1-1 NA few TRBV5-1 TGCGCCAGCAGCGCGGTAGAGGGGGTACCCACTGAAGCTTTCTTT CASSAVEGVPTEAFF
TRBJ1-5 TRBD1 few TRBV20-1 TGCAGTGCTACGGGACAGGGTGACAATCAGCCCCAGCATTTT CSATGQGDNQPQHF
TRBJ2-3 TRBD1 NA TRBV11-2 TGTGCCAGCAGCCGGGACAGCCATTCCGATACGCAGTATTTT CASSRDSHSDTQYF
TRBJ2-4 NA many TRBV29-1 TGCAGCGTCCGGGGCGAGATTGAGGAAGCCAAAAACATTCAGTACTTC CSVRGEIEEAKNIQYF
TRBJ2-3 TRBD2 few TRBV7-9 TGTGCCAGCAGCTTCGGCGGGAGGGCCGATGGCGCAGATACGCAGTATTTT CASSFGGRADGADTQYF
TRBJ2-7 TRBD2 once TRBV18 TGTGCCAGCTCCCCGGGGGGGCGACCCTACCAGCAGTACTTC CASSPGGRPYQQYF
TRBJ1-5 NA few TRBV20-1 TGCAGTGTCCCCGACAGTGGCAATCAGCCCCAGCATTTT CSVPDSGNQPQHF
TRBJ2-3 NA many TRBV12-3/TRBV12-4 TGTGCCAGCAGTTTAAGGGTATCCGGCACAGATACGCAGTATTTT CASSLRVSGTDTQYF
TRBJ1-6 NA many TRBV3-1 TGTGCCAGCAGTTCAACAAAATCCGGGCCAAGCTCCTATAATTCACCCCTCCACTTT CASSSTKSGPSSYNSPLHF
TRBJ2-1 TRBD2 few TRBV4-2 TGTGCCAGCAAGGCGGGGGGGAGCTCCTACAATGAGCAGTTCTTC CASKAGGSSYNEQFF
TRBJ2-7 TRBD1 few TRBV19 TGTGCCAGTAGTATACGGTTCGACAGGGCCTCCTACGAGCAGTACTTC CASSIRFDRASYEQYF
TRBJ1-2 NA few TRBV20-1 TGCAGTGCTAGAGGGGGGAGGGAATTTAACTATGGCTACACCTTC CSARGGREFNYGYTF
TRBJ2-7 TRBD1 few TRBV6-2/TRBV6-3 TGTGCCAGCATTCCGGGACAGGGTTGGCGCGAGCAGTACTTC CASIPGQGWREQYF
TRBJ2-3 TRBD2 NA TRBV2 TGTGCCAGCAGGAAACTGGGGCTAGCGGGGGGTACAGATACGCAGTATTTT CASRKLGLAGGTDTQYF
TRBJ2-3 NA few TRBV12-3/TRBV12-4 TGTGCCAGCAGTGGGGTTTCTCAGCGGACGCAGTATTTT CASSGVSQRTQYF
TRBJ2-3 TRBD2 many TRBV5-1 TGCGCCAGCAGGGGACTAGCGGACACAGATACGCAGTATTTT CASRGLADTDTQYF
TRBJ2-1 NA NA TRBV7-9 TGTGCCAGAGGGGGGGGGGCTAATGAGCAGTTCTTC CARGGGANEQFF
TRBJ2-1 NA NA TRBV4-1 TGCGCCAGCAGCCAAGTTACCGGGACTCAGGAAGGGTACAATGAGCAGTTCTTC CASSQVTGTQEGYNEQFF
TRBJ2-3 NA NA TRBV21-1 TGTGCCAGCAGCAAAGAGGGTTGGCCAGGGGGCATAGATACGCAGTATTTT CASSKEGWPGGIDTQYF
TRBJ2-7 NA NA TRBV5-6 TGTGCCAGCAGCTTACGTCCGGGGCCCTACGAGCAGTACTTC CASSLRPGPYEQYF
TRBJ2-6 NA once TRBV2 TGTGCCAGCAGCGCCGGGTTCCCCTCTGGGGCCAACGTCCTGACTTTC CASSAGFPSGANVLTF
TRBJ1-5 TRBD1 few TRBV7-2 TGTGCCAGCAGCTTAGGACAGGGGTACAATCAGCCCCAGCATTTT CASSLGQGYNQPQHF
TRBJ2-1 NA many TRBV29-1 TGCAGCGTTGCATCGCCCACCAATTACAATGAGCAGTTCTTC CSVASPTNYNEQFF
TRBJ2-7 TRBD1 NA TRBV20-1 TGCAGTGCTAGAGATGGGGACAGGGCCTTTTACGAGCAGTACTTC CSARDGDRAFYEQYF
TRBJ2-3 TRBD2 many TRBV28 TGTGCCAGCAATAGCGGGAACACAGATACGCAGTATTTT CASNSGNTDTQYF
TRBJ2-3 NA few TRBV15 TGTGCCACCAGCAGAGACAAAGGGGATACGCAGTATTTT CATSRDKGDTQYF
TRBJ2-7 NA many TRBV24-1 TGTGCCACCAGTGAATCGGGCAGTGCCTACGAGCAGTACTTC CATSESGSAYEQYF
TRBJ2-3 NA many TRBV12-3/TRBV12-4 TGTGCCAGCAGCGTGGGACGAAACCCAGATACGCAGTATTTT CASSVGRNPDTQYF
TRBJ1-3 NA NA TRBV4-1 TGCGCCAGCAGCCAAGCGGATGGCCTAACTTCTGGAAACACCATATATTTT CASSQADGLTSGNTIYF
TRBJ1-2 TRBD1 NA TRBV3-1 TGTGCCAGCAGCCAACCGGACAGGGTGAACTATGGCTACACCTTC CASSQPDRVNYGYTF
TRBJ1-4 TRBD1 many TRBV29-1 TGCAGCGCCACGGGACAGGTGGGCGAAAAACTGTTTTTT CSATGQVGEKLFF
TRBJ2-7 NA few TRBV6-2/TRBV6-3 TGTGCCAGCAGTTCCATTCGACAGGCGCGCTCCTACGAGCAGTACTTC CASSSIRQARSYEQYF
TRBJ1-1 NA NA TRBV7-2 TGTGCCAGCAGCTTAGATCAGGGGTATGAAGCTTTCTTT CASSLDQGYEAFF
TRBJ2-3 TRBD2 NA TRBV7-8 TGTGCCAGCAGCTTGGAGCGGGAGGGTGCTAGCACAGATACGCAGTATTTT CASSLEREGASTDTQYF
TRBJ1-1 TRBD1 many TRBV5-1 TGCGCCAGCAGCTCGGACAGGGTCGTGAACACTGAAGCTTTCTTT CASSSDRVVNTEAFF
TRBJ2-4 TRBD1 NA TRBV7-2 TGTGCCAGCAGCGCAGGGGGCGGCGGAAACATTCAGTACTTC CASSAGGGGNIQYF
TRBJ2-7 TRBD2 many TRBV4-3 TGCGCCAGCAGCCAAGATCTGGAACTAGCGGGACGTTCCTACGAGCAGTACTTC CASSQDLELAGRSYEQYF